These 30 T cell receptor beta chains share one sample of origin, sequenced in a study of T cells after yellow fever vaccination. TCRdb analysed the 5' RACE reads with MiXCR anew, one entry per CDR3 protein. The data show 400,000 or so distinct CDR3 sequences, around 6.5% seen once. Sequencing was performed on PBMCs, taken 5 days after the yellow fever booster vaccination. These receptors were collected from a man aged 25 to 40 who received the YFV17D yellow fever vaccine.

This clonotype was observed a few times. This rearrangement joins TRBV6-1 to TRBJ2-3; D unclear. The V and J ends lost 6 bases and 3 bases respectively, with 1 base between them. From germline, CDR1 is MNHNS and CDR2 SASEGT. The CDR3 is made up of 10 amino acids. This chain's CDR3 is CASRTDTQYF. As DNA, the CDR3 is TGTGCCAGCAGAACAGATACGCAGTATTTT.

This clonotype was seen repeatedly, ten times or more. The CDR3 sequence: CASSTSGGGGNSPLHF. DNA for the CDR3: TGCGCCAGCAGCACCTCTGGGGGAGGGGGCAATTCACCCCTCCACTTT. The chain uses TRBV5-1 and TRBJ1-6, with TRBD1 matching over 7 bases. After removal of 4 bases from V and 7 bases from J, the junction contained 11 bases not matched to a gene. This CDR3 has 16 residues. The germline V gene encodes CDR1 SGHRS and CDR2 YFSETQ.

This chain joins TRBV29-1 and TRBJ1-2, with D unresolved. The V gene lost 2 bases and the J gene lost 4 bases, with 8 bases spanning the gap. The CDR3 extends over 12 amino acids. Germline lookup yields CDR1 SQVTM and CDR2 ANQGSEA. CDR3 sequence reads: CSVEPGAYGYTF. CDR3 sequence (DNA): TGCAGCGTTGAACCGGGTGCCTATGGCTACACCTTC.

This clonotype was seen more than once but under ten times. The V call is TRBV9, the J call TRBJ2-7; 13 bases are a match to TRBD2. Germline lookup yields CDR1 SGDLS and CDR2 YYNGEE. V shed 0 bases and J 8 bases; nucleotides not matched to a gene: 5. This CDR3 region has 15 residues. The CDR3 is CASSVEGLAGLQQYF. DNA for the CDR3: TGTGCCAGCAGCGTAGAGGGACTAGCGGGACTCCAGCAGTACTTC. Filled out from reference TRBV9 and TRBJ2-7, the complete variable domain reads DSGVTQTPKHLITATGQRVTLRCSPRSGDLSVYWYQQSLDQGLQFLIQYYNGEERAKGNILERFSAQQFPDLHSELNLSSLELGDSALYFCASSVEGLAGLQQYFGPGTRLTVT.

V gene TRBV12-3 or TRBV12-4 combines with J gene TRBJ2-5; 8 positions agree with TRBD2. The junction had 11 bases not matched to a gene; V was cut back by 5 bases and J by 0 bases. The CDR3 is made up of 17 amino acids. The CDR3 spells CASSPRQGGRHQETQYF. The CDR3 region has the DNA TGTGCCAGCAGTCCGAGGCAGGGCGGGAGGCACCAAGAGACCCAGTACTTC.

In its sample, this clonotype was seen a few times. The rearrangement links TRBV5-1 to TRBJ2-7; 8 nucleotides match TRBD1. V trimming: 7 bases; J trimming: 4 bases; junction bases outside the gene matches: 19. CDR1 is SGHRS, CDR2 YFSETQ, per germline. This CDR3 is built from 17 residues. CDR3 sequence: CASSPPVARDRTYEQYF. The CDR3 coding sequence is TGCGCCAGCTCCCCCCCCGTCGCCCGGGACAGGACATACGAGCAGTACTTC.

The CDR3 sequence: CSARIQTLGAKNIQYF. DNA for the CDR3: TGCAGTGCTAGAATCCAGACCCTGGGAGCCAAAAACATTCAGTACTTC. This chain connects TRBV20-1 to TRBJ2-4, with unresolved D. Trimming left V 2 bases short and J 0 bases short, with 14 bases between. This CDR3 region has 16 residues. Germline loops: CDR1 DFQATT, CDR2 SNEGSKA (reference sequence).

This rearrangement joins TRBV5-1 to TRBJ2-1; no clear D. Trimming pared 0 bases from V and 7 bases from J, leaving 11 bases between. CDR1 and CDR2 from the germline V gene are SGHRS and YFSETQ. The CDR3 is 14 amino acids. The CDR3 bases are TGCGCCAGCAGCTTGGCCGCGAAAGGGAATGAGCAGTTCTTC. Protein sequence: CASSLAAKGNEQFF.

This clonotype was seen at least ten times. The chain is built from TRBV12-3 or TRBV12-4 and TRBJ2-7, with unresolved D. The CDR3 covers 12 residues. V gave up 6 bases and J gave up 3 bases, with 9 bases separating them. CDR3 coding DNA: TGTGCCAGCAGCCACTTAGGCTACGAGCAGTACTTC. This sequence encodes CASSHLGYEQYF.

This clonotype showed up just a few times. V usage is TRBV3-1 and J usage is TRBJ2-3; 10 bases match TRBD2. The CDR3 extends over 16 amino acids. Germline values: CDR1 LGHDT, CDR2 YNNKEL (reference sequence). V was pared by 4 bases and J by 4 bases, with 8 bases of the junction left unmatched. CDR3 region: CASSLGSGRLADTQYF. The DNA for the CDR3 is TGTGCCAGCAGCCTCGGTAGCGGGAGGTTGGCAGATACGCAGTATTTT.

Many counts were recorded for this clonotype. At one of its ends the junction is not consistent with the germline gene, which may arise from a read error. The genes are TRBV7-7 and TRBJ2-5; D possibly corresponds to TRBD2 (5 bases). Germline loops: CDR1 SSHAT, CDR2 FNYEAQ (reference sequence). The CDR3 is made up of 14 amino acids. The CDR3 spells CASKLTSGQETQYF. Here the CDR3 DNA reads TGTGCTAGCAAGCTGACGAGCGGCCAAGAGACCCAGTACTTC. Full variable domain (outside the CDR3, taken from reference TRBV7-7 and TRBJ2-5): GAGVSQSPRYKVTKRGQDVTLRCDPISSHATLYWYQQALGQGPEFLTYFNYEAQPDKSGLPSDRFSAERPEGSISTLTIQRTEQRDSAMYRCASKLTSGQETQYFGPGTRLLVL.

The chain combines TRBV28 with TRBJ2-7; D remains unclear. The ends were cut back, 3 bases at V and 2 bases at J, with 11 bases in the middle. The CDR3 consists of 14 residues. CDR1 MDHEN and CDR2 SYDVKM come from the germline V gene. The chain's CDR3 is CASSFISEAYEQYF. CDR3 bases: TGTGCCAGCAGTTTTATAAGCGAGGCCTACGAGCAGTACTTC.

This clonotype was picked up a small number of times. The genes are TRBV10-3 and TRBJ2-1; D gene unclear. The ends were cut back, 0 bases at V and 8 bases at J, with 5 bases in the middle. There are 12 residues in the CDR3. From germline, CDR1 is ENHRY and CDR2 SYGVKD. This CDR3 is CAISESVYEQFF. CDR3 sequence (DNA): TGTGCCATCAGTGAGTCGGTATATGAGCAGTTCTTC.

This chain joins TRBV7-3 and TRBJ2-1, with a tentative D call TRBD2 (5 bases). Germline CDR1 is SGHTA and CDR2 is FQGTGA. V lost 5 bases and J 8 bases, leaving 16 bases between the germline ends. The CDR3 extends over 14 amino acids. CDR3 nucleotide sequence: TGTGCCAGCAGCCCACGGCGAAGCGGCGATGAGCAGTTCTTC. It codes for CASSPRRSGDEQFF.

This clonotype was recorded at least ten times. This chain links TRBV20-1 with TRBJ2-7, with TRBD2 matching over 9 bases. V was clipped by 1 base and J by 2 bases; unmatched bases: 6. The length of the CDR3 is 15 residues. Germline V gene lookup returns CDR1 DFQATT and CDR2 SNEGSKA (reference sequence). The CDR3: CSARAKTSGPYEQYF. CDR3 coding DNA: TGCAGTGCTAGAGCTAAGACTAGCGGACCCTACGAGCAGTACTTC.

V gene TRBV6-5 combines with J gene TRBJ2-1, with D possibly matching TRBD2 (5 bases). The CDR3 is made up of 15 amino acids. With 4 bases removed from V and 2 bases from J, the gap between germline ends came to 12 bases. Per the germline V gene, CDR1 is MNHEY and CDR2 is SVGAGI. The CDR3 here is CASSFVRGPYNEQFF. The CDR3, as DNA: TGTGCCAGCAGTTTTGTCCGAGGGCCCTACAATGAGCAGTTCTTC.

The table lists this clonotype with many counts. This chain links TRBV28 with TRBJ2-2; tentative D call: TRBD2 (6 bases). CDR1 and CDR2 from the germline V gene are MDHEN and SYDVKM. V lost 4 bases and J lost 6, with 6 bases in between. The CDR3 totals 12 residues. CDR3 sequence reads: CASSSSAGELFF. Here the CDR3 DNA reads TGTGCCAGCAGTTCTAGCGCCGGGGAGCTGTTTTTT.

This clonotype was found a few times. The rearrangement joins TRBV28 to TRBJ2-2, with a weak D call TRBD1 (6 bases). Trimming pared 4 bases from V and 5 bases from J, leaving 11 bases between. There are 14 residues in the CDR3. CDR1 and CDR2 (germline): MDHEN, SYDVKM. CDR3: CASSSPGETGELFF. In nucleotides, the CDR3 is TGTGCCAGCAGTTCCCCAGGGGAAACCGGGGAGCTGTTTTTT.

The chain combines TRBV7-2 with TRBJ2-1, with TRBD2 matching 10 bases. The CDR3 has 15 amino acids. Germline trimming cut 5 bases from V and 6 bases from J; bases unmatched to any gene: 7. CDR1 and CDR2 from the germline V gene are SGHTA and FQGNSA. The CDR3 sequence is CASSPTSGNFNEQFF. In DNA form, the CDR3 reads TGTGCCAGCAGCCCAACTAGCGGGAACTTCAATGAGCAGTTCTTC.

There are many counts of this clonotype. V is TRBV2 and J is TRBJ2-7; TRBD2 matches at 8 bases. V was pared by 8 bases and J by 5 bases, with 11 bases of the junction left unmatched. Looked up from germline, CDR1 is SNHLY and CDR2 is FYNNEI. This CDR3 contains 14 residues. The CDR3 region has the DNA TGTGCCAGCTGCTCCAGCGGGAGTCTCGACGAGCAGTACTTC. Residues: CASCSSGSLDEQYF.

The rearrangement uses TRBV12-3 or TRBV12-4 and TRBJ1-1; 7 nucleotides align to TRBD1. There are 18 residues in the CDR3. V lost 5 bases to trimming and J lost 4 bases; unmatched junction nucleotides: 19. CDR3 residues: CASSPRQGVLVGRTEAFF. The CDR3 nucleotides read TGTGCCAGCAGTCCCCGACAGGGAGTCTTAGTTGGTCGCACTGAAGCTTTCTTT.

The chain employs TRBV4-2 and TRBJ2-1; 14 bases map to TRBD2. The CDR3 spans 16 residues. Germline CDR1 reads LGHNA; CDR2 reads YNFKEQ. V dropped 3 bases and J dropped 10; count of bases not matched to a gene: 8. CDR3 region: CASSQVGTSGSYEQFF. The DNA of the CDR3 is TGTGCCAGCAGCCAGGTCGGGACTAGCGGGAGTTACGAGCAGTTCTTC.

This clonotype was counted between two and nine times. This sequence joins TRBV18 and TRBJ2-1; 13 bases are a match to TRBD2. The germline CDR1 and CDR2 sequences are KGHSH and LQKENI. The V segment lost 3 bases and the J segment 9 bases; nucleotides outside the gene matches: 5. The CDR3 runs to 15 residues. Here the CDR3 DNA reads TGTGCCAGCTCACCGGGACTAGCGGGAAACGTTGAGCAGTTCTTC. This sequence encodes CASSPGLAGNVEQFF.

A note on this clonotype: Sequence at one end of the junction differs from germline and may be a read error. The chain recombines TRBV5-4 with TRBJ2-1; TRBD2 matches at 12 bases. Per germline, CDR1 SGHNT and CDR2 YYREEE (reference sequence). The CDR3 is made up of 16 amino acids. As DNA, the CDR3 is TGTGCCAGCAGCTTGGGACTAGCGGGGGACGTCAATGAGCGGTTCTTC. It is translated as CASSLGLAGDVNERFF.

A few counts support this clonotype. V usage is TRBV30 and J usage is TRBJ1-2; D is perhaps TRBD1 (6 bases). CDR3 length: 13 residues. The ends were cut back, 4 bases at V and 6 bases at J, with 15 bases in the middle. Germline CDR1 GTSNPN, CDR2 SVGIG (reference sequence). The CDR3 sequence is CAWNKGRGDGYTF. The CDR3 DNA reads TGTGCCTGGAATAAAGGCAGGGGAGATGGCTACACCTTC.

This clonotype turned up a few times. This sequence joins TRBV7-3 and TRBJ2-6, with D tentatively TRBD2 (6 bases). Deletions cut 5 bases from V and 2 bases from J, with 13 bases between. This CDR3 is built from 16 residues. Per the germline V gene, CDR1 is SGHTA and CDR2 is FQGTGA. CDR3 region: CASSTGLPPGANVLTF. As DNA, the CDR3 is TGTGCCAGCAGCACGGGACTTCCTCCTGGGGCCAACGTCCTGACTTTC. Full variable domain (rest looked up from reference TRBV7-3 and TRBJ2-6): GAGVSQTPSNKVTEKGKYVELRCDPISGHTALYWYRQSLGQGPEFLIYFQGTGAADDSGLPNDRFFAVRPEGSVSTLKIQRTERGDSAVYLCASSTGLPPGANVLTFGAGSRLTVL.

In this sample, this clonotype turned up once. This chain connects TRBV7-2 to TRBJ2-7; 8 nucleotides line up with TRBD2. The length of the CDR3 is 16 residues. V lost 2 bases to trimming and J lost 2 bases; unmatched junction nucleotides: 8. The germline V gene has CDR1 SGHTA and CDR2 FQGNSA. The CDR3 region is CASSLSLSGATYEQYF. For the CDR3, the DNA is TGTGCCAGCAGCTTATCCCTTAGCGGGGCTACCTACGAGCAGTACTTC.

Here the CDR3 DNA reads TGTGCCAGCAGCTTTTCTTACTCCAGCACAGATACGCAGTATTTT. Translating it yields CASSFSYSSTDTQYF. The chain recombines TRBV7-3 with TRBJ2-3; D gene ambiguous. Deletions cut 3 bases from V and 0 bases from J, with 10 bases between. This CDR3 comprises 15 residues. Germline CDR1 and CDR2: SGHTA and FQGTGA.

The table lists this clonotype with a few counts. The chain couples TRBV12-3 or TRBV12-4 to TRBJ1-3; D is unresolved. This CDR3 has 10 residues. V was cut by 3 bases and J by 8 bases, with 2 bases left in between. As DNA, the CDR3 is TGTGCCAGCAGTTTTGACACCATATATTTT. Amino acid sequence: CASSFDTIYF.

This clonotype was seen at least ten times. This chain links TRBV29-1 with TRBJ2-7; D ambiguous. The CDR3 sequence is 11 residues long. The germline V and J ends were trimmed by 4 bases and 5 bases, with 9 bases remaining between them. Per the germline V gene, CDR1 is SQVTM and CDR2 is ANQGSEA. CDR3 sequence: CSVVGSHEQYF. The CDR3, as DNA: TGCAGCGTTGTTGGTTCGCACGAGCAGTACTTC.